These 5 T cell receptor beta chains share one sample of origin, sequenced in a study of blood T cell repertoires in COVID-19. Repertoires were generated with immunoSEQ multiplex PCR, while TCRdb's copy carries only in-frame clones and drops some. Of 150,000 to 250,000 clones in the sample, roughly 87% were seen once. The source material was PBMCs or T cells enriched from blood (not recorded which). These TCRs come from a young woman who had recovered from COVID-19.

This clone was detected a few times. CDR3 bases: TGTGCCAGTAGTGCGTTACAGGGAACCTCTGGAAACACCATATATTTT. Its protein is CASSALQGTSGNTIYF. The rearrangement uses TRBV19 and TRBJ1-3; maybe TRBD1 (6 bases). Germline loops: CDR1 LNHDA, CDR2 SQIVND (reference sequence). Trimming took off 5 bases at V and 0 bases at J, with 14 bases between the two ends. The CDR3 consists of 16 residues.

CDR3 sequence (DNA): TGTGCCAGCTCACCCAGGGACAGTGATAGCAATCAGCCCCAGCATTTT. Translating gives CASSPRDSDSNQPQHF. The rearrangement links TRBV18 to TRBJ1-5, with 7 bases identical to TRBD1. Germline lookup yields CDR1 KGHSH and CDR2 LQKENI. The CDR3 length is 16 residues. The J segment lost 0 bases and the V segment lost 3 bases, leaving 5 bases of the junction unmatched.

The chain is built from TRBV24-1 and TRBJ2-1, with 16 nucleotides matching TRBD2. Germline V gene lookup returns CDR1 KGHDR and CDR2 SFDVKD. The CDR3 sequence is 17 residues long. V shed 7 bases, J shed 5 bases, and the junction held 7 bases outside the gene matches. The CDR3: CATSKGLAGGPNNEQFF. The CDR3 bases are TGTGCCACCAGCAAGGGACTAGCGGGAGGGCCGAACAATGAGCAGTTCTTC.

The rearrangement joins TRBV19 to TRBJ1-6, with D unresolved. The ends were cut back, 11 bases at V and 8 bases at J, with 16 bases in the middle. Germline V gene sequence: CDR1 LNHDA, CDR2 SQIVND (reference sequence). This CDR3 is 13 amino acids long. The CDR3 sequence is CAAKGREHSPLHF. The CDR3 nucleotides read TGTGCCGCCAAAGGGAGGGAACATTCACCCCTCCACTTT.

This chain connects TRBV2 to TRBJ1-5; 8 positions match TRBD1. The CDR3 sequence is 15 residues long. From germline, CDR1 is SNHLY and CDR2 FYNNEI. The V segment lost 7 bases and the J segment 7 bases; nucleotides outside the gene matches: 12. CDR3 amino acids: CASTLTGVIEQPQHF. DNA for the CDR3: TGTGCCAGCACCCTGACAGGGGTTATTGAACAGCCCCAGCATTTT.